The 22 T cell receptor beta chains reported below all come from one sample, sequenced in a study of human T cells and chemical hapten exposure. Noted time point: patch test 3, about 24 weeks after DPC sensitization. The treatment is: therapeutic diphenylcyclopropenone sensitization with weekly scalp DPC. TCRdb re-called the RACE reads through MiXCR, storing one row per CDR3 protein. Of 150,000 to 200,000 distinct CDR3 sequences listed, 28% were seen once; the top ten hold under 2.5%. Sequenced here: whole blood, sampled in connection with sensitization to the hapten diphenylcyclopropenone (DPC). Every receptor here comes from a woman aged 18-35 years with alopecia areata. Some clones in this sample may be carry-over from other donors' samples.

The chain carries TRBV7-9 and TRBJ1-1; the D gene is possibly TRBD1 (5 bases). This CDR3 is 14 amino acids long. Trimming stripped 4 bases from V and 5 bases from J, with 14 bases between. Germline values: CDR1 SEHNR, CDR2 FQNEAQ (reference sequence). CDR3 region: CASSWRGSFTEAFF. The CDR3 DNA sequence: TGTGCCAGCAGCTGGCGGGGGTCATTTACTGAAGCTTTCTTT.

V and J are TRBV11-3 and TRBJ2-6, with 9 bases matching TRBD1. V lost 5 bases, J lost 2 bases, and 10 bases stayed unmatched. In germline, CDR1 is SGHNT, CDR2 YENEEA. This CDR3 is 18 amino acids long. DNA of the CDR3: TGTGCCAGCAGCAACCGGGACAGGGTGTCCACTGGGGCCAACGTCCTGACTTTC. Protein: CASSNRDRVSTGANVLTF.

This chain connects TRBV20-1 to TRBJ1-5, with 12 bases aligning to TRBD1. Germline V gene lookup returns CDR1 DFQATT and CDR2 SNEGSKA (reference sequence). The V gene end was trimmed by 4 bases and the J gene end by 5 bases; junction bases not matched to a gene: 6. This CDR3 spans 15 amino acids. The CDR3 coding sequence is TGCAGTGCTACCTCCGGGACAGGGGGCTATCAGCCCCAGCATTTT. It specifies CSATSGTGGYQPQHF.

This clonotype was found a few times. V gene TRBV2 combines with J gene TRBJ1-1; D gene unclear. CDR1 SNHLY and CDR2 FYNNEI come from the germline V gene. CDR3 size: 13 residues. The ends were cut back, 6 bases at V and 1 base at J, with 9 bases in the middle. DNA for the CDR3: TGTGCCAGCAGGTTAGCAGGGAACACTGAAGCTTTCTTT. Translating it yields CASRLAGNTEAFF.

This clonotype was observed a handful of times. The V and J genes are TRBV9 and TRBJ1-5; D gene ambiguous. There are 16 residues in the CDR3. Trimming removed 0 bases at V and 2 bases at J, with 12 bases between. From germline, CDR1 is SGDLS and CDR2 YYNGEE. DNA for the CDR3: TGTGCCAGCAGCGTAGGGGAGGGTGGGCGCAATCAGCCCCAGCATTTT. As protein: CASSVGEGGRNQPQHF.

This clonotype was picked up a small number of times. This chain links TRBV29-1 with TRBJ1-2; D may be TRBD1 (5 bases). Germline CDR1 SQVTM, CDR2 ANQGSEA. The V gene lost 4 bases and the J gene lost 4 bases, with 13 bases spanning the gap. This CDR3 comprises 13 residues. This CDR3 reads CSVARDLGYGYTF. CDR3 sequence (DNA): TGCAGCGTTGCCAGGGACTTGGGCTATGGCTACACCTTC.

The chain is built from TRBV10-3 and TRBJ2-7; 9 bases match TRBD2. The CDR3 consists of 16 residues. V shed 0 bases and J 6 bases; nucleotides not matched to a gene: 9. Germline V gives CDR1 ENHRY, CDR2 SYGVKD. In nucleotides, the CDR3 is TGTGCCATCAGTGAGTCGTTGGCGGGAGGGCCTGGCGAGCAGTACTTC. It translates to CAISESLAGGPGEQYF.

In its sample, this clonotype was seen many times. The rearrangement links TRBV7-9 to TRBJ1-5; tentatively, D is TRBD1 (6 bases). The germline CDR1 and CDR2 sequences are SEHNR and FQNEAQ (reference sequence). The CDR3 consists of 16 residues. Trimming removed 5 bases at V and 2 bases at J, with 16 bases between. The CDR3 DNA is TGTGCCAGCAGCCCGACTAACAGGGTAGGCAATCAGCCCCAGCATTTT. Its translation: CASSPTNRVGNQPQHF.

This chain connects TRBV27 to TRBJ2-1; no firm D call. V was pared by 5 bases and J by 6 bases, with 14 bases between. Per germline, CDR1 MNHEY and CDR2 SMNVEV (reference sequence). This CDR3 has 14 residues. The DNA of the CDR3 is TGTGCCAGCAGTCCGAACCCCACTTTCAATGAGCAGTTCTTC. Its protein product is CASSPNPTFNEQFF.

This clonotype was detected only a few times. CDR3 DNA sequence: TGTGCCAGCAGCTTAAGGAACAGGGGGCGGCAAGAGACCCAGTACTTC. Translating gives CASSLRNRGRQETQYF. The rearrangement links TRBV7-2 to TRBJ2-5, with TRBD1 matching over 9 bases. The CDR3 runs to 16 residues. CDR1 is SGHTA, CDR2 FQGNSA, per germline. The trim removed 2 bases at V and 2 bases at J, leaving 6 bases unmatched.

This clonotype was counted a single time. The chain recombines TRBV11-2 with TRBJ2-7; D gene unclear. The CDR3 is 15 residues long. CDR1 and CDR2 from the germline V gene are SGHAT and FQNNGV. V lost 1 base and J lost 2, with 12 bases in between. DNA for the CDR3: TGTGCCAGCAGCTTAGGTCCACCCCCCCCCTACGAGCAGTACTTC. Translating it yields CASSLGPPPPYEQYF.

The sample holds a few counts of this clonotype. The chain recombines TRBV6-5 with TRBJ2-3; 10 bases agree with TRBD2. Germline CDR1 reads MNHEY; CDR2 reads SVGAGI. Trimming cost V 6 bases and J 0 bases; bases outside gene matches: 9. The CDR3 consists of 17 residues. The CDR3 spells CASSPSSGGPSTDTQYF. CDR3 nucleotides: TGTGCCAGCAGCCCCTCTAGCGGGGGACCTAGCACAGATACGCAGTATTTT.

This clonotype has just a few counts. The chain joins TRBV20-1 to TRBJ2-7, with D perhaps TRBD1 (5 bases). The CDR3 consists of 10 residues. Germline V CDR1 and CDR2: DFQATT, SNEGSKA (reference sequence). V was clipped by 3 bases and J by 7 bases, with 7 bases between them. CDR3 in DNA: TGCAGTGCTAGTAGGACAGAGCAGTACTTC. This codes for CSASRTEQYF.

The V gene is TRBV21-1, the J gene TRBJ2-3; the table's D gene call, TRBD1, was not cross checked with the DNA. TRBV21-1 is classified as a pseudogene. The CDR3 length is 15 residues. The DNA for the CDR3 is TGTGCCAGCAGCCGGGACAGGCTGGGGACAGATACGCAGTATTTT. It translates to CASSRDRLGTDTQYF.

This clonotype was seen more than once but under ten times. The chain uses TRBV7-2 and TRBJ2-1, with D perhaps given as TRBD1 or TRBD2 (5 bases each). Deletions cut 1 base from V and 2 bases from J, with 9 bases between. From germline, CDR1 is SGHTA and CDR2 FQGNSA. This CDR3 contains 15 residues. CDR3 protein: CASSLGGSAYNEQFF. CDR3 sequence (DNA): TGTGCCAGCAGCTTAGGGGGGTCTGCCTACAATGAGCAGTTCTTC. The whole variable domain, remainder taken from reference TRBV7-2 and TRBJ2-1, is GAGVSQSPSNKVTEKGKDVELRCDPISGHTALYWYRQSLGQGLEFLIYFQGNSAPDKSGLPSDRFSAERTGGSVSTLTIQRTQQEDSAVYLCASSLGGSAYNEQFFGPGTRLTVL.

V usage is TRBV20-1 and J usage is TRBJ2-3; the match to TRBD1 covers 10 bases. Germline CDR1 and CDR2: DFQATT and SNEGSKA (reference sequence). This CDR3 contains 15 residues. Losses at the gene ends were 5 bases for V and 5 bases for J; bases not matched to a gene: 10. The CDR3: CSAPLDRGGLDTQYF. The DNA for the CDR3 is TGCAGTGCTCCGTTGGACAGGGGGGGACTAGATACGCAGTATTTT.

This chain connects TRBV4-3 to TRBJ2-3, with D maybe TRBD1 (5 bases). This CDR3 has 16 residues. CDR1 is LGHNA and CDR2 is YSLEER in the germline V gene. Trimming took off 1 base at V and 2 bases at J, with 13 bases between the two ends. The CDR3 DNA reads as TGCGCCAGCAGCCAAGTGAGGCAGGACAACACAGATACGCAGTATTTT. Its translation is CASSQVRQDNTDTQYF.

This clonotype has a handful of counts. The gene calls are TRBV20-1 and TRBJ2-1; TRBD2 matches 10 bases. The ends lost 3 bases at V and 5 bases at J; junction bases unmatched: 4. The length of the CDR3 is 14 residues. Germline V gene data show CDR1 as DFQATT and CDR2 as SNEGSKA (reference sequence). CDR3 nucleotides: TGCAGTGCTAGGACTAGCGGGTTACACAATGAGCAGTTCTTC. Residues: CSARTSGLHNEQFF.

This clonotype has only a few counts. This rearrangement joins TRBV20-1 to TRBJ2-7, with 11 bases matching TRBD2. The CDR3 is made up of 15 amino acids. Germline V lookup: CDR1 DFQATT, CDR2 SNEGSKA (reference sequence). V trimming: 4 bases; J trimming: 2 bases; junction bases outside the gene matches: 7. In DNA form, the CDR3 reads TGCAGTGCTACTGTTGGACTAGCGGGCCCCTACGAGCAGTACTTC. Its protein is CSATVGLAGPYEQYF.

The gene calls are TRBV20-1 and TRBJ2-7, with 12 bases lining up with TRBD2. Unmatched junction bases numbered 11, after V lost 0 bases and J lost 2 bases. This CDR3 is built from 18 residues. Germline V gene data show CDR1 as DFQATT and CDR2 as SNEGSKA (reference sequence). This chain's CDR3 is CSARELAGGPLGTYEQYF. As DNA, the CDR3 is TGCAGTGCTAGAGAACTAGCGGGGGGCCCCCTCGGGACCTACGAGCAGTACTTC.

DNA of the CDR3: TGCGCCAGCAGCTTGGATGGGACTAGCATTGAGACCCAGTACTTC. Protein sequence: CASSLDGTSIETQYF. The V gene is TRBV5-1, the J gene TRBJ2-5; TRBD2 matches 9 bases. Germline V gene lookup returns CDR1 SGHRS and CDR2 YFSETQ. The trim removed 0 bases at V and 5 bases at J, leaving 5 bases unmatched. This CDR3 is 15 amino acids long.

The chain joins TRBV12-3 or TRBV12-4 to TRBJ1-5; 7 bases map to TRBD1. The CDR3 extends over 14 amino acids. V lost 7 bases and J lost 7; bases outside the gene matches: 10. This CDR3 reads CASKPTGRGQPQHF. In DNA form, the CDR3 reads TGTGCCAGCAAGCCGACAGGGCGGGGACAGCCCCAGCATTTT.